This TCR beta chain was found in a study of cytomegalovirus exposure and HLA in healthy donors. Study-wide points: Among donors in an Asian-associated ancestry cluster, a later analysis reportedly found fewer N-insertions than the approximately 700-donor mean.

It was with 60 Vbeta and 13 Jbeta primers that the PCR ran. Assay: immunoSEQ multiplex PCR; the TCRdb copy retains only in-frame clones and omits some. The table lists some 270,000 clones, 85% to 95% of them singletons. The germline CDR1 and CDR2 sequences are MNHNS and SASEGT. This CDR3 contains 13 residues. V shed 3 bases and J shed 3 bases, with 9 bases lying between them. Healthy bone marrow donors formed the donor group. This clone was seen just once. Its antigen is not identified. V and J are TRBV6-1 and TRBJ2-7; D unresolved. The sequenced sample was PBMCs. This receptor was taken from a girl aged 2-9 years in good health and CMV-seronegative. The CDR3 loop reads CASSDQALYEQYF. CDR3 DNA sequence: TGTGCCAGCAGTGACCAAGCCCTCTACGAGCAGTACTTC.